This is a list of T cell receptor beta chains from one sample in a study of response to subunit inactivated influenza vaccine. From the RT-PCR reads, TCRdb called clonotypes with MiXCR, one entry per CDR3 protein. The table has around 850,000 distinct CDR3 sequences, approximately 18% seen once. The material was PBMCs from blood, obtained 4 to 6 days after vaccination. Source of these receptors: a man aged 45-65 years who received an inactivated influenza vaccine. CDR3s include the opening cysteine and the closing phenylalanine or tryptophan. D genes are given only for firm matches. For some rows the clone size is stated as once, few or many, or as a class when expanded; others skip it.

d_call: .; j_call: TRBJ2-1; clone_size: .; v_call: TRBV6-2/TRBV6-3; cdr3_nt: TGTGCCAGCAGTCCCCCAGGCCCTGGACTAACCAATGAGCAGTTCTTC; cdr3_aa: CASSPPGPGLTNEQFF
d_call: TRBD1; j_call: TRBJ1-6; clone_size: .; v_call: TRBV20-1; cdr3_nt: TGCAGTGCTCACCAGGGGGCGGGAAATTCACCCCTCCACTTT; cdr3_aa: CSAHQGAGNSPLHF
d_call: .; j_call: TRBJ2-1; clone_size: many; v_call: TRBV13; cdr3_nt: TGTGCCAGCAGCTTTAGTCTCGGGAGATCCAATGAGCAGTTCTTC; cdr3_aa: CASSFSLGRSNEQFF
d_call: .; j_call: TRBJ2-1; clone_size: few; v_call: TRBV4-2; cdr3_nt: TGTGCCAGCAGCCCGGCCCTATGGAATGAGCAGTTCTTC; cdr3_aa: CASSPALWNEQFF
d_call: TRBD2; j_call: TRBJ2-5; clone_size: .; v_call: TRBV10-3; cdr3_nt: TGTGCCATCAGTGATCGGGGGGGGGCCGAAGAGACCCAGTACTTC; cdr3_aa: CAISDRGGAEETQYF
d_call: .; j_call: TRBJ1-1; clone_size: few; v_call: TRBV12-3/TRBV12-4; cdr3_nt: TGTGCCAGCATTGCAGGGCGGGTGAACACTGAAGCTTTCTTT; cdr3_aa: CASIAGRVNTEAFF
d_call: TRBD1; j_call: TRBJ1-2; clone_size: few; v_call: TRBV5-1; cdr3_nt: TGCGCCAGCAGAACCGACAGGGTTGGCTACACCTTC; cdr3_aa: CASRTDRVGYTF
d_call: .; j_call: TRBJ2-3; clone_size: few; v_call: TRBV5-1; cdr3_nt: TGCGCCAGCAGCGCCGCGACAGGCTTGAGCACAGATACGCAGTATTTT; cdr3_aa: CASSAATGLSTDTQYF
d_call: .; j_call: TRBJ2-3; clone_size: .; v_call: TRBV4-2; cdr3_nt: TGTGCCAGCAGCCAAAGCGGCGCAGATACGCAGTATTTT; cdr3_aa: CASSQSGADTQYF
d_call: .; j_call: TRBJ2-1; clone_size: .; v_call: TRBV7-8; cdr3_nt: TGTGCCAGCAGCTTAGCGTTAAATTCCTACAATGAGCAGTTCTTC; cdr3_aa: CASSLALNSYNEQFF
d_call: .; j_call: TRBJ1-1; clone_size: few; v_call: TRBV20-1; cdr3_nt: TGCAGTGCTCCCGAGGACAGTCTCACTGAAGCTTTCTTT; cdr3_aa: CSAPEDSLTEAFF
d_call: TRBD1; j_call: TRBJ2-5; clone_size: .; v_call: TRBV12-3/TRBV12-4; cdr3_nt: TGTGCCAGCGGGGACAGGGAGAGAGGTTCGGAGACCCAGTACTTC; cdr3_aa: CASGDRERGSETQYF
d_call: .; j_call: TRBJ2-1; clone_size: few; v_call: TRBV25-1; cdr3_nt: TGTGCCAGCCTAGGGGGAGCCCGACAGTTCTTC; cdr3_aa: CASLGGARQFF
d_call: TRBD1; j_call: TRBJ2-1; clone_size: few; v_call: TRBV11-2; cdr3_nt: TGTGCCAGCAGCTGGGTGGTGACAGGGTCCTACAATGAGCAGTTCTTC; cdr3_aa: CASSWVVTGSYNEQFF
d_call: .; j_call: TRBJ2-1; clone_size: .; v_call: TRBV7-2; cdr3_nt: TGTGCCAGCAACACGGTAGGGGGGAAGAGCTCCTACAATGAGCAGTTCTTC; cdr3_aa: CASNTVGGKSSYNEQFF
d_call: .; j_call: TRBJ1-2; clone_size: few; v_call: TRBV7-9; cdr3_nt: TGTGCCAGCAGCTTAATGGTGGACTATGGCTACACCTTC; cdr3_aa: CASSLMVDYGYTF
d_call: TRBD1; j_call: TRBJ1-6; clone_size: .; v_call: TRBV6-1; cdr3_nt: TGTGCCAGCAGCTGGACAGGGGCTAATTCACCCCTCCACTTT; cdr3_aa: CASSWTGANSPLHF
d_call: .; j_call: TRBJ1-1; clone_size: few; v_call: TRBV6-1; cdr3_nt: TGTGCCAGCAGTGTTCCAGCGAACACTGAAGCTTTCTTT; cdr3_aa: CASSVPANTEAFF
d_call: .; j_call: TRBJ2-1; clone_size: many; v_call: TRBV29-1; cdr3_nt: TGCAGCGTTGGAGGACAGCGGGATTACAATGAGCAGTTCTTC; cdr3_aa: CSVGGQRDYNEQFF
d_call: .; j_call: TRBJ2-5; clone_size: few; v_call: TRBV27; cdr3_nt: TGTGCCAGCAGTTTAGATAAAGGGGGCCAAGAGACCCAGTACTTC; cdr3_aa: CASSLDKGGQETQYF
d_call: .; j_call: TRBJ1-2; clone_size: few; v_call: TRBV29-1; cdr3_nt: TGCAGCGCAATTCCAGTAGGAGGCTATGGCTACACCTTC; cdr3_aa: CSAIPVGGYGYTF
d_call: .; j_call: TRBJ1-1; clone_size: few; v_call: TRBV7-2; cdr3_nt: TGTGCCAGCAGTGAAGGTCCCGGCAGTGAAGCTTTCTTT; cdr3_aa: CASSEGPGSEAFF
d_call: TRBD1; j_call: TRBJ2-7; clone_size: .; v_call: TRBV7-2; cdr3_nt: TGTGCCAGCAGCCCGGACAGGGGTGGGTCGGGGCAGTACTTC; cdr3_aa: CASSPDRGGSGQYF
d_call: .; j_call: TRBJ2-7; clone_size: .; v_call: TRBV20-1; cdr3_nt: TGCAGTCCCAGTCTATATACAGGGGGAGGGGGCTACGAGCAGTACTTC; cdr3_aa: CSPSLYTGGGGYEQYF
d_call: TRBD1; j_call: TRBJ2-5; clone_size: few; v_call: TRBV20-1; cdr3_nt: TGCAGTGCCAACAACAGGGGAAACGTGAGGAAGACCCAGTACTTC; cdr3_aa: CSANNRGNVRKTQYF
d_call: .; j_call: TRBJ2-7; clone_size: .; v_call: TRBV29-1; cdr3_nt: TGCAGCGCCGCGGACCTCTGGGAGCAGTACTTC; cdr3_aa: CSAADLWEQYF
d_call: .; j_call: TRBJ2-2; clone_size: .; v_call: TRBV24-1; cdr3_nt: TGTGCCACCAGTGAGAGGGGCAGGAACACCGGGGAGCTGTTTTTT; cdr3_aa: CATSERGRNTGELFF
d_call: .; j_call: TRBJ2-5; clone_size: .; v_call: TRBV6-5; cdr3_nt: TGTGCCAGCAGTTACTCGATGGCGCGGGAGACCCAGTACTTC; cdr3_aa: CASSYSMARETQYF
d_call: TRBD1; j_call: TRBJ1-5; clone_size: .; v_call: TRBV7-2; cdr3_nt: TGTGCCAGCAGCCGGGACAGTAACAATCAGCCCCAGCATTTT; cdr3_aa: CASSRDSNNQPQHF
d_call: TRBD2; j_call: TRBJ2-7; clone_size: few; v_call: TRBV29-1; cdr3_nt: TGCAGCGTGGGGGGGGACCGGGACTCCTACGAGCAGTACTTC; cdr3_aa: CSVGGDRDSYEQYF
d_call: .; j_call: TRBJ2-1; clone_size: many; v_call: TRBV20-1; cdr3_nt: TGCAGTGCCCCGATAGTGGCCGGCTACAATGAGCAGTTCTTC; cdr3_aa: CSAPIVAGYNEQFF
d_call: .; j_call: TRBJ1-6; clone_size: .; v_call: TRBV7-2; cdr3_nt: TGTGCCAGCAGCTTCAGGGAATCACCCCTCCACTTT; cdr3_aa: CASSFRESPLHF
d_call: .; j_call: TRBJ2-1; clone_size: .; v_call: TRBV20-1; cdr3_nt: TGCAGTGCCAGAGGGACCTTCATAAACAATGAGCAGTTCTTC; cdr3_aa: CSARGTFINNEQFF
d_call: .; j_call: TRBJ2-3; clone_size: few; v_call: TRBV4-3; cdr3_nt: TGCGCCAGCAGCCAAGATCCGGCGGGGAACACAGATACGCAGTATTTT; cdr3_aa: CASSQDPAGNTDTQYF
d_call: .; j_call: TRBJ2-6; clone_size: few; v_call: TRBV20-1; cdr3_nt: TGCAGTGCCCAGTACTCTGGGGCCAACGTCCTGACTTTC; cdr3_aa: CSAQYSGANVLTF
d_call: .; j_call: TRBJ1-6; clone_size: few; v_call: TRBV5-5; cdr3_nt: TGTGCCAGCAGCCCAGAAGGGGGGCCCTGGGTAAATTCACCCCTCCACTTT; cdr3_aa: CASSPEGGPWVNSPLHF
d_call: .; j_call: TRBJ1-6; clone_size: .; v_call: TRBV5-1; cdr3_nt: TGCGCCAGCAGCTTACAGGGCAGGACGTTTTCACCCCTCCACTTT; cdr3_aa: CASSLQGRTFSPLHF
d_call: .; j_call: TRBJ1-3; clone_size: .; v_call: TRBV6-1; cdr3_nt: TGTGCCAGCAGGGAGACCAGTAGCTCTGGAAACACCATATATTTT; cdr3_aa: CASRETSSSGNTIYF
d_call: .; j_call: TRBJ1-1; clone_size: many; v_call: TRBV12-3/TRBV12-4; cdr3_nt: TGTGCCAGCAGTCGCAGGGTGAACACTGAAGCTTTCTTT; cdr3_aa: CASSRRVNTEAFF
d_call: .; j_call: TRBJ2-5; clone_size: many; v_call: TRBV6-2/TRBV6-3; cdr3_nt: TGTGCCAGCAGCCACGGACAGAGGGAGACCCAGTACTTC; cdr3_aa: CASSHGQRETQYF
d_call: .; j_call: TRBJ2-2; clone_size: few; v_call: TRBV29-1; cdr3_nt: TGCAGCGTTGAATTGCGGCAGTCGAACACCGGGGAGCTGTTTTTT; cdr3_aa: CSVELRQSNTGELFF
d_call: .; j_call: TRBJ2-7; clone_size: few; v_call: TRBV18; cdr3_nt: TGTGCCAGCTCACCATTGGGGGCGCGAAACTACGAGCAGTACTTC; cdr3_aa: CASSPLGARNYEQYF
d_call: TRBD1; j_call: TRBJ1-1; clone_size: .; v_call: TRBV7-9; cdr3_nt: TGTGCCAGCAGCTTAAGGGACAGGGGGAGCACTGAAGCTTTCTTT; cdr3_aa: CASSLRDRGSTEAFF
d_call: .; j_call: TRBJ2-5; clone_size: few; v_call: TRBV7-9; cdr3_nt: TGTGCCAGCAGCCCCTATTGGGGGGAAGAGACCCAGTACTTC; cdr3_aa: CASSPYWGEETQYF
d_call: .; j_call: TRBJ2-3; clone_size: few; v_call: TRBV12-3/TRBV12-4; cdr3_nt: TGTGCCAGCAGTTACAGTGGCCAGCCTAGCACAGATACGCAGTATTTT; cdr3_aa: CASSYSGQPSTDTQYF
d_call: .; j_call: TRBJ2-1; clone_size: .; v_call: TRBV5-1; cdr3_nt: TGCGCCAGCAGCTTGGTGTCACCCGGTAGCTCCTACAATGAGCAGTTCTTC; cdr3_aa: CASSLVSPGSSYNEQFF
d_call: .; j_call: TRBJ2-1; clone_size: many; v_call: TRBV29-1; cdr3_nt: TGCAGCGTTGAAGATCTGATAGTTTCAAAGTTCTTC; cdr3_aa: CSVEDLIVSKFF
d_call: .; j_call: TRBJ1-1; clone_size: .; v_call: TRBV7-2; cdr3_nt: TGTGCCAGCAGGATCGTGACTGAAGCTTTCTTT; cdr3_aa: CASRIVTEAFF
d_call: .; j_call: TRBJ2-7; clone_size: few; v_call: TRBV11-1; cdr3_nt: TGTGCCAGCAGCTCGACCCAGAGACCAACAGCAAACACCTACGAGCAGTACTTC; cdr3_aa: CASSSTQRPTANTYEQYF
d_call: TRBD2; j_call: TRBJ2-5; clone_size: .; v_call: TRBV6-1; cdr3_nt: TGTGCCAGCAGGGTTCTCGGGGGGGGATTCTCAGAGACCCAGTACTTC; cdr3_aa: CASRVLGGGFSETQYF
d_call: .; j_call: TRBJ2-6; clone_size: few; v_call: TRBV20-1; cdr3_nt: TGCAGTGCTAGACAGCTCTCTGGGGCCAACGTCCTGACTTTC; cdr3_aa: CSARQLSGANVLTF
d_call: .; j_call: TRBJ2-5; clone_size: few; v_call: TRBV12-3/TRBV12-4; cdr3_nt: TGTGCCAGCAGTATGAAGGGGCAAGAGACCCAGTACTTC; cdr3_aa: CASSMKGQETQYF
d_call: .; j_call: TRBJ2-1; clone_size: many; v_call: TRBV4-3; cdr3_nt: TGCGCCAGCAGCCACAGCGGGCACAATGAGCAGTTCTTC; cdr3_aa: CASSHSGHNEQFF
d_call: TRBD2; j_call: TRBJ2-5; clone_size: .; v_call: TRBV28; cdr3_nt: TGTGCCAGCACTGTATTGGGACTAGCGGGAGTTAGAGAGACCCAGTACTTC; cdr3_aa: CASTVLGLAGVRETQYF
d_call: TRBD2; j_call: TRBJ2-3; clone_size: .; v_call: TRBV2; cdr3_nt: TGTGCCAGCACTCGGGGGGGCGGCCCAGATACGCAGTATTTT; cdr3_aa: CASTRGGGPDTQYF
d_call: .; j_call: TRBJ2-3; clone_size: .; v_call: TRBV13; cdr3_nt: TGTGCCAGCAGCGCCGAGGCAGATACGCAGTATTTT; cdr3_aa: CASSAEADTQYF
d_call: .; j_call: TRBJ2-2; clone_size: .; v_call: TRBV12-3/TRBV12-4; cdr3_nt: TGTGCCAGCAACCTGTTGGGGGGCACCGGGGAGCTGTTTTTT; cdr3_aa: CASNLLGGTGELFF
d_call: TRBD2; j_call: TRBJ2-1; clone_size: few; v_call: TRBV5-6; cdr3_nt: TGTGCCAGCAGCTTGGACGGGGGGATCAACAATGAGCAGTTCTTC; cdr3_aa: CASSLDGGINNEQFF
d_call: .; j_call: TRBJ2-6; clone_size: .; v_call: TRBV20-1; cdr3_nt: TGCAGTGCTAAGACTTGGAGCTCTGGGGCCAACGTCCTGACTTTC; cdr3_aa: CSAKTWSSGANVLTF